This TCR beta chain appears in the sequencing data of a study of graft-versus-host responses after intestinal transplantation. As for the study in general: Recipients got multivisceral, liver-intestinal, or isolated intestinal transplants. Study observations and caveats: Early post-transplant HvG declines tracked with peak circulating GvH clone levels. Within allografts, high graft-versus-host to host-versus-graft clonal ratios were seen among patients with graft-donor T cell macrochimerism.

Regarding this clone: The antigen remains unidentified.

Germline CDR1 is SGHAT and CDR2 is FQDESV (reference sequence). Trimming left V 0 bases short and J 0 bases short, with 5 bases between. CDR3 length equals 14 residues. Clones were read by immunoSEQ multiplex PCR, and TCRdb kept only the in-frame ones, dropping some. The table has some 46,000 clones, over 85% seen once. This clonotype was obtained from a human patient who received an intestinal transplant, so some T cells may come from the graft donor. This specimen was PBMCs, taken around 820 days after a first intestinal transplant, on the day of a second. The V call is TRBV11-1, the J call TRBJ1-1; D remains unclear. The CDR3 loop is CASSLARMNTEAFF. The CDR3 bases are TGTGCCAGCAGCTTAGCTCGGATGAACACTGAAGCTTTCTTT. Supplemented by reference TRBV11-1 and TRBJ1-1, the full variable domain reads EAEVAQSPRYKITEKSQAVAFWCDPISGHATLYWYRQILGQGPELLVQFQDESVVDDSQLPKDRFSAERLKGVDSTLKIQPAELGDSAMYLCASSLARMNTEAFFGQGTRLTVV.